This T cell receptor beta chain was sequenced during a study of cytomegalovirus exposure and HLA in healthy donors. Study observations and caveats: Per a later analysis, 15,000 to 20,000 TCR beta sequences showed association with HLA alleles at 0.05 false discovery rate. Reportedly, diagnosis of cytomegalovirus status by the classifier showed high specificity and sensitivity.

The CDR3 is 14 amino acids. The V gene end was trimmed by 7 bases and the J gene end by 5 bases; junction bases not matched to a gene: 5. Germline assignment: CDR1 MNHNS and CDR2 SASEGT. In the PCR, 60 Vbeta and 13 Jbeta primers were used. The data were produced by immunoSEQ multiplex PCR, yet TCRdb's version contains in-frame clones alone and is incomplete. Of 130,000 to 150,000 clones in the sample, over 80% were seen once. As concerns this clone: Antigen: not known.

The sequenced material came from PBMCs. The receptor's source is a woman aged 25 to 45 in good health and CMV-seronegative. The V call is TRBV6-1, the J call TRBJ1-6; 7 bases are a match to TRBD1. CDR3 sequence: CASNPGQNNSPLHF. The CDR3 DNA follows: TGTGCCAGCAATCCGGGACAGAATAATTCACCCCTCCACTTT.